A single sample gave rise to the 19 T cell receptor beta chains below, sequenced in a study of T cell responses to AZD1222 COVID-19 vaccine. Data came from immunoSEQ multiplex PCR; TCRdb stores just in-frame clones and leaves some out. The sample includes fewer than 30,000 clones, around 87% of them seen just once. This specimen was peripheral blood, taken 28 days after the second AZD1222 dose. Receptors were obtained from an adult who received the AZD1222 COVID-19 vaccine.

V usage is TRBV3-1 (or the pseudogene TRBV3-2) and J usage is TRBJ1-5, with no clear D. The CDR3 is 13 residues long. Germline-derived CDR1 and CDR2 are LGHDT and YNNKEL (reference sequence). V was cut by 4 bases and J by 0 bases, with 4 bases left in between. CDR3 region: CASSPASNQPQHF. CDR3 nucleotide sequence: TGTGCCAGCAGCCCGGCTAGCAATCAGCCCCAGCATTTT.

The chain employs TRBV6-5 and TRBJ1-2; 8 positions match TRBD1. Per germline, CDR1 MNHEY and CDR2 SVGAGI. CDR3 length: 15 amino acids. With 0 bases clipped from V and 5 bases from J, the junction kept 5 bases outside the gene matches. This CDR3 reads CASSYSNRGGYGYTF. CDR3 sequence (DNA): TGTGCCAGCAGTTACTCGAACAGGGGGGGGTATGGCTACACCTTC.

This clone occurred once. The chain links TRBV2 to TRBJ1-2; D may be TRBD1 (5 bases). The length of the CDR3 is 13 residues. V lost 5 bases, J lost 4 bases, and 11 bases lay in between. Germline CDR1 is SNHLY and CDR2 is FYNNEI. The DNA of the CDR3 is TGTGCCAGCAGTTTACAGGCTAGCTATGGCTACACCTTC. Translated, it gives CASSLQASYGYTF. The full variable domain, rest sourced from reference TRBV2 and TRBJ1-2, is EPEVTQTPSHQVTQMGQEVILRCVPISNHLYFYWYRQILGQKVEFLVSFYNNEISEKSEIFDDQFSVERPDGSNFTLKIRSTKLEDSAMYFCASSLQASYGYTFGSGTRLTVV.

This clone ranks as hyperexpanded (1% or more). The rearrangement uses TRBV2 and TRBJ1-1; D is uncertain. The germline V gene encodes CDR1 SNHLY and CDR2 FYNNEI. CDR3 length equals 14 residues. V lost 4 bases to trimming and J lost 0 bases, with 9 bases between them. The CDR3, as DNA: TGTGCCAGCAGTGTCGAGCGGATGAACACTGAAGCTTTCTTT. Its translation is CASSVERMNTEAFF.

The chain carries TRBV19 and TRBJ2-1; 8 nucleotides match TRBD2. The V and J ends lost 7 bases and 8 bases, in that order; junction bases with no gene match: 10. The CDR3 totals 14 residues. CDR1 LNHDA and CDR2 SQIVND come from the germline V gene (reference sequence). The CDR3 DNA follows: TGTGCCAGTATATCCCGGGGGGGTTCGGATGAGCAGTTCTTC. Translated: CASISRGGSDEQFF.

The chain employs TRBV5-1 and TRBJ1-4, with TRBD1 matching 7 bases. Germline V gene data show CDR1 as SGHRS and CDR2 as YFSETQ. The trim removed 3 bases at V and 7 bases at J, leaving 9 bases unmatched. The CDR3 loop spans 15 amino acids. The CDR3 region has the DNA TGCGCCAGCAGCTCAACGCAGGGGGTACGTGAAAAACTGTTTTTT. Protein sequence: CASSSTQGVREKLFF.

The chain links TRBV7-9 to TRBJ1-2; no reliable D call. V shed 1 base and J shed 14 bases, with 23 bases lying between them. Per the germline V gene, CDR1 is SEHNR and CDR2 is FQNEAQ (reference sequence). The CDR3 totals 15 residues. DNA for the CDR3: TGTGCCAGCAGCTTAGGATCAGCCGAACTAAAGAAAGGGACCTTC. Translating it yields CASSLGSAELKKGTF.

The chain employs TRBV19 and TRBJ1-4; possibly TRBD1 for D (5 bases). The CDR3 covers 16 residues. V was trimmed by 0 bases and J by 7 bases, leaving 15 bases between them. Germline lookup yields CDR1 LNHDA and CDR2 SQIVND (reference sequence). The CDR3 protein is CASSIDWGTGGEKLFF. The DNA for the CDR3 is TGTGCCAGTAGTATAGATTGGGGGACGGGAGGTGAAAAACTGTTTTTT. Based on the CDR3 plus reference TRBV19 and TRBJ1-4, the full variable domain is DGGITQSPKYLFRKEGQNVTLSCEQNLNHDAMYWYRQDPGQGLRLIYYSQIVNDFQKGDIAEGYSVSREKKESFPLTVTSAQKNPTAFYLCASSIDWGTGGEKLFFGSGTQLSVL.

This clone showed up just once. The rearrangement links TRBV5-1 to TRBJ1-6; tentative D call: TRBD1 (5 bases). Germline-derived CDR1 and CDR2 are SGHRS and YFSETQ. This CDR3 spans 15 amino acids. The V gene lost 0 bases and the J gene lost 6 bases, with 10 bases spanning the gap. CDR3 amino acids: CASSLAAGGNSPLHF. The CDR3 coding sequence is TGCGCCAGCAGCTTGGCCGCCGGGGGTAATTCACCCCTCCACTTT.

This chain links TRBV15 with TRBJ2-6, with a tentative D call TRBD1 (5 bases). Trimming removed 7 bases from V and 2 bases from J, with 18 bases in between. This CDR3 region has 17 residues. Germline V gene data show CDR1 as LNHNV and CDR2 as YYDKDF (reference sequence). The CDR3 region has the DNA TGTGCCACCACCCTAGGGGTAGGGGCTGCTGGGGCCAACGTCCTGACTTTC. Translated: CATTLGVGAAGANVLTF.

The CDR3 nucleotides read TGTGCCAGCAGCTTGGGGGGACAGGGCATGAACACTGAAGCTTTCTTT. It codes for CASSLGGQGMNTEAFF. The chain has TRBV7-9 and TRBJ1-1, with 9 bases aligning to TRBD1. With V trimmed by 3 bases and J by 0 bases, 5 bases remained unmatched. Germline V lookup: CDR1 SEHNR, CDR2 FQNEAQ (reference sequence). The CDR3 runs to 16 residues.

The chain uses TRBV10-1 and TRBJ1-4; tentative D call: TRBD1 (5 bases). Trimming stripped 4 bases from V and 6 bases from J, with 12 bases between. Germline CDR1 WNHNN, CDR2 SYGVQD (reference sequence). The CDR3 is 14 residues long. CDR3 in DNA: TGCGCCAGCAGTGGTGGGGGAAAGGATGAAAAACTGTTTTTT. Residues: CASSGGGKDEKLFF.

The CDR3 DNA follows: TGTGCCAGCAGTTACCAGGCTAGCGGGGGGCTCGATGAGCAGTTCTTC. Residues: CASSYQASGGLDEQFF. This chain connects TRBV6-5 to TRBJ2-1; 11 bases are a match to TRBD2. The CDR3 is 16 residues long. Looked up from germline, CDR1 is MNHEY and CDR2 is SVGAGI. V lost 2 bases to trimming and J lost 8 bases; unmatched junction nucleotides: 8.

This chain joins TRBV14 and TRBJ1-1; D unresolved. The CDR3 totals 13 residues. Germline CDR1 SGHDN, CDR2 FVKESK. With 3 bases removed from V and 0 bases from J, the gap between germline ends came to 5 bases. The CDR3 loop is CASSHSVNTEAFF. The DNA of the CDR3 is TGTGCCAGCAGCCATTCCGTGAACACTGAAGCTTTCTTT.

CDR3 nucleotides: TGTGCCAGCAGCTTGGGGGACAGGGGGATACCAGAGACCCAGTACTTC. It translates to CASSLGDRGIPETQYF. The genes are TRBV5-6 and TRBJ2-5, with 11 bases that match TRBD1. Germline assignment: CDR1 SGHDT and CDR2 YYEEEE. V dropped 0 bases and J dropped 4; count of bases not matched to a gene: 5. The CDR3 is made up of 16 amino acids. The complete variable domain, with remaining parts taken from reference TRBV5-6 and TRBJ2-5, reads DAGVTQSPTHLIKTRGQQVTLRCSPKSGHDTVSWYQQALGQGPQFIFQYYEEEERQRGNFPDRFSGHQFPNYSSELNVNALLLGDSALYLCASSLGDRGIPETQYFGPGTRLLVL.

The rearrangement joins TRBV5-6 to TRBJ1-2; the D gene is possibly TRBD1 (6 bases). CDR1 and CDR2 (germline): SGHDT, YYEEEE. Trimming took off 1 base at V and 5 bases at J, with 9 bases between the two ends. This CDR3 region has 13 residues. CDR3 sequence: CASSLRGRYGYTF. The CDR3 nucleotides read TGTGCCAGCAGCTTGCGGGGGCGGTATGGCTACACCTTC.

V is TRBV4-1 and J is TRBJ1-2; D is possibly TRBD1 (5 bases). The CDR3 extends over 14 amino acids. Trimming shortened V by 1 base and J by 4 bases, and 10 bases separated the two germline ends. Looked up from germline, CDR1 is MGHRA and CDR2 is YSYEKL. The CDR3 coding sequence is TGCGCCAGCAGCCAAGGGGACCGCCTCTATGGCTACACCTTC. Amino acids: CASSQGDRLYGYTF.

V is TRBV11-3 and J is TRBJ2-7; 8 nucleotides match TRBD1. Per germline, CDR1 SGHNT and CDR2 YENEEA. The CDR3 spans 15 residues. The V segment lost 1 base and the J segment 3 bases; nucleotides outside the gene matches: 5. Here the CDR3 DNA reads TGTGCCAGCAGCTTAGGGCAGGGGGCTAACTACGAGCAGTACTTC. It encodes CASSLGQGANYEQYF.

The chain links TRBV19 to TRBJ1-5; D is unclear. The CDR3 extends over 15 amino acids. Trimming took off 3 bases at V and 5 bases at J, with 14 bases between the two ends. CDR1 is LNHDA and CDR2 is SQIVND in the germline V gene (reference sequence). The CDR3 protein is CASSMYLGSDQPQHF. For the CDR3, the DNA is TGTGCCAGTAGTATGTACCTGGGATCTGATCAGCCCCAGCATTTT.